This is a list of T cell receptor beta chains from one sample in a study of T-cell reconstitution after alpha-beta-depleted transplantation in children. TCRdb passed the PCR reads through MiXCR, listing each CDR3 protein once. The sample has fewer than 700,000 distinct CDR3 sequences; 10% to 15% are singletons. Material: PBMCs, mostly from graft donor cells, obtained 360 days after TCRalphabeta/CD19-depleted stem cell transplant. Source of these receptors: a male patient between 5 and 17 years old who had a stem cell transplant for acute myeloid leukemia, so the T cells may come from the graft donor. Each CDR3 is given with its conserved first and last residue. The order of the fields is clone size, D gene, J gene, V gene, CDR3 DNA, CDR3 protein. D genes are given only for firm matches. Clone sizes are given selectively: once, few, many, or a class where the clone is expanded.

many | NA | TRBJ2-7 | TRBV7-2 | TGTGCCAGCAGCTTAGTACAAAGGGGCGGATCCTACGAGCAGTACTTC | CASSLVQRGGSYEQYF
NA | TRBD1 | TRBJ2-1 | TRBV27 | TGTGCCAGCAGTTTGATCCCGGGACAGCCGACCTACAATGAGCAGTTCTTC | CASSLIPGQPTYNEQFF
many | TRBD2 | TRBJ2-3 | TRBV20-1 | TGCAGTGCTAGTTTCGGGACTAGCAGCGCAGATACGCAGTATTTT | CSASFGTSSADTQYF
NA | TRBD1 | TRBJ2-2 | TRBV7-8 | TGTGCCAGCAGCCGTAAACAGGGGGCGAACACCGGGGAGCTGTTTTTT | CASSRKQGANTGELFF
few | NA | TRBJ1-2 | TRBV7-9 | TGTGCCAGCAGCTTAGGTCCACCTGCTATCTATGGCTACACCTTC | CASSLGPPAIYGYTF
few | NA | TRBJ2-3 | TRBV7-9 | TGTGCCAGCAGCTTGGTGCAGGGTTCGGCAGATACGCAGTATTTT | CASSLVQGSADTQYF
many | NA | TRBJ2-1 | TRBV7-2 | TGTGCCAGCAGCTTAGGGGGTACCAATGAGCAGTTCTTC | CASSLGGTNEQFF
once | NA | TRBJ2-6 | TRBV6-1 | TGTGCCAGCAGTGACAATGGGGGGCTTGGGGCCAACGTCCTGACTTTC | CASSDNGGLGANVLTF
NA | NA | TRBJ1-3 | TRBV12-3/TRBV12-4 | TGTGCCAGCAGTTTTTGGGGGACAACACCCGGTCACACCATATATTTT | CASSFWGTTPGHTIYF
NA | NA | TRBJ1-4 | TRBV20-1 | TGCAGTGCTAGTTGGCAGGGGTCTGAAAAACTGTTTTTT | CSASWQGSEKLFF
many | NA | TRBJ2-1 | TRBV7-2 | TGTGCCAGCAGTCCGAGGGGGTCCGATGAGCAGTTCTTC | CASSPRGSDEQFF